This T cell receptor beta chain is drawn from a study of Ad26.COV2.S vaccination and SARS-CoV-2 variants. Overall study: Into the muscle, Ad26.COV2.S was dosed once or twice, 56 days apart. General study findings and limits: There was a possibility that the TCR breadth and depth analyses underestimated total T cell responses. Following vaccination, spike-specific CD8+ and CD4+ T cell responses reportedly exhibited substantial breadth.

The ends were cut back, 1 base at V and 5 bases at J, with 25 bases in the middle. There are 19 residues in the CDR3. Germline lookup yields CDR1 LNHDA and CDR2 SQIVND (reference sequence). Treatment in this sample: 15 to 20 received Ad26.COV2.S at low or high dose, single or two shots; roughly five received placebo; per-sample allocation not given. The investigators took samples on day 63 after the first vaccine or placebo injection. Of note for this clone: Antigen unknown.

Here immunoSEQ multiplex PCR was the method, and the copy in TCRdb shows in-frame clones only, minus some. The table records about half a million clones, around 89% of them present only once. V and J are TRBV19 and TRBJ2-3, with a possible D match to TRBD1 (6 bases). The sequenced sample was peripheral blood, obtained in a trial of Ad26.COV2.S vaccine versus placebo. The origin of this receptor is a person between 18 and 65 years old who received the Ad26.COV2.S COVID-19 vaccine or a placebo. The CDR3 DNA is TGTGCCAGTAGTATAGTTTATCGACAGGCGGCGGGCAGGAGAGATACGCAGTATTTT. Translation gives CASSIVYRQAAGRRDTQYF.